This T cell receptor beta chain was captured in a study of spatial heterogeneity in lung cancer. This clonotype was seen at least ten times. Each TCR cDNA molecule carried a unique molecular identifier. MiXCR, run by TCRdb on the 5' RACE reads, gives a single entry per CDR3 protein. The top ten hold approximately 6.3% of the sample, which has 60,000 to 90,000 distinct CDR3 sequences, 7% to 9% seen once. The CDR3 loop spans 15 amino acids. V lost 4 bases to trimming and J lost 4 bases; unmatched junction nucleotides: 10. CDR1 is SGDLS, CDR2 YYNGEE, per germline. The time point denotes: sample taken at primary tumor resection.

The receptor's source is a male donor with early-stage non-small cell lung cancer. This specimen consisted of PBMCs, obtained at surgery. The rearrangement joins TRBV9 to TRBJ2-5, with TRBD2 matching over 7 bases. The CDR3 sequence is CASSTSGIQGETQYF. The CDR3 nucleotides read TGTGCCAGCAGCACAAGCGGGATTCAAGGAGAGACCCAGTACTTC.